This T cell receptor beta chain was recorded in a study of neoadjuvant anti-PD-1 for oral cavity cancer. About the research overall: Patients mostly received three to four biweekly nivolumab doses at 3 mg/kg before surgery.

This CDR3 has 12 residues. With 4 bases removed from V and 0 bases from J, the gap between germline ends came to 6 bases. CDR1 and CDR2 (germline): GTSNPN, SVGIG (reference sequence). Overall study results and limits: Post-nivolumab, blood T cell clonality was significantly elevated in non-responders.

These newly diagnosed stage II-IVA oral cavity squamous cell carcinoma patients had no prior systemic or radiation treatment. With respect to this clone: Its antigen remains unidentified.

Assay: immunoSEQ multiplex PCR; the TCRdb copy retains only in-frame clones and omits some. In the table there are roughly 60,000 clones, under 85% of which are singletons. The sample was PBMCs, taken before nivolumab (anti-PD-1) treatment. The rearrangement joins TRBV30 to TRBJ1-2, with no clear D. This sequence originates from a person aged 40 to 85 with oral cavity squamous cell carcinoma. CDR3 DNA: TGTGCCTGGACCCCAGCTAACTATGGCTACACCTTC. Its protein is CAWTPANYGYTF.